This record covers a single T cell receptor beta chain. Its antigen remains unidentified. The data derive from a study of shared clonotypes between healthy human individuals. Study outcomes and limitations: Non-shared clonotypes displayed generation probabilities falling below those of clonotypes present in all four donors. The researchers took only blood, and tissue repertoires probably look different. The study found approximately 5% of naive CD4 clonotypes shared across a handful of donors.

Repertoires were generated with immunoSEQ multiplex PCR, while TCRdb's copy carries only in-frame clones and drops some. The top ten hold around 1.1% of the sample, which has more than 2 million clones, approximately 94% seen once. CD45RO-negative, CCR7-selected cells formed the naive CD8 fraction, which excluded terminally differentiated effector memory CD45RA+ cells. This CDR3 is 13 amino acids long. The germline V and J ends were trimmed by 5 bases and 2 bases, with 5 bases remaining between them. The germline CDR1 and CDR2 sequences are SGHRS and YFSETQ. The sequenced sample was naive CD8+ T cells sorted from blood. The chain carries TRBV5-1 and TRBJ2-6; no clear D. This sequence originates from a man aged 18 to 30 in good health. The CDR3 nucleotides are TGCGCCAGCAGGTCCCCTGGGGCCAACGTCCTGACTTTC. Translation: CASRSPGANVLTF. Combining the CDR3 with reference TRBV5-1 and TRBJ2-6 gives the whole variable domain KAGVTQTPRYLIKTRGQQVTLSCSPISGHRSVSWYQQTPGQGLQFLFEYFSETQRNKGNFPGRFSGRQFSNSRSEMNVSTLELGDSALYLCASRSPGANVLTFGAGSRLTVL.